This T cell receptor beta chain was obtained from a study of T cell changes during pregnancy in multiple sclerosis. Measured with immunoSEQ multiplex PCR; TCRdb has only the in-frame clones, and not every one. The sample lists around 19,000 clones, 88% occurring once. The CDR3 sequence is 15 residues long. V lost 5 bases, J lost 7 bases, and 20 bases lay in between. Germline lookup yields CDR1 MGHRA and CDR2 YSYEKL. This sample comprised CD8+ T cells from peripheral blood mononuclear cells, obtained after pregnancy. The TCR was taken from a female donor in good health, enrolled as a control in a pregnancy study. The chain has TRBV4-1 and TRBJ1-1; possible D gene TRBD1, 6 bases. The CDR3 is CASSALGGDSYEAFF. The DNA for the CDR3 is TGCGCCAGCAGCGCTTTAGGGGGGGACTCCTATGAAGCTTTCTTT.